The 12 T cell receptor beta chains listed next were all sequenced from one sample in a study of a mutant IDH1 vaccine in newly diagnosed glioma. Produced via immunoSEQ multiplex PCR; TCRdb's table is partial and in-frame only. This sample carries tens of thousands of clones, around 83% of them seen once, and the ten largest clones take 0.77%. Time point here: week 23, last vaccination. With topical imiquimod, each dose of the vaccine consisted of 300 ug of mutant IDH1 20-mer peptide. No antigen is known for these receptors. The sequences come from PBMCs, collected from a glioma patient whose treatment included an IDH1 peptide vaccine. Receptors originate from a woman aged 45-60 years with glioma.

The chain couples TRBV29-1 to TRBJ2-3; D uncertain. The V end was cut by 7 bases, the J end by 2 bases, with 10 bases between. Germline CDR1 is SQVTM and CDR2 is ANQGSEA. The CDR3 consists of 12 residues. The DNA for the CDR3 is TGCAGCGGGACCGGAACCACAGATACGCAGTATTTT. Protein: CSGTGTTDTQYF.

The chain couples TRBV27 to TRBJ2-1; TRBD2 matches 12 bases. V dropped 6 bases and J dropped 8; count of bases not matched to a gene: 11. The germline gives CDR1 MNHEY, CDR2 SMNVEV (reference sequence). The CDR3 length is 16 residues. In nucleotides, the CDR3 is TGTGCCAGCAGCGCTGGACTAGCGGGAACCTTGTATGAGCAGTTCTTC. Its translation is CASSAGLAGTLYEQFF.

The CDR3 sequence: CASSYELAGGYEQYF. In nucleotides, the CDR3 is TGTGCCAGCAGTTACGAACTAGCGGGAGGCTACGAGCAGTACTTC. This chain connects TRBV6-5 to TRBJ2-7, with 12 nucleotides matching TRBD2. V dropped 2 bases and J dropped 3; count of bases not matched to a gene: 2. The CDR3 has 15 residues. Germline V gives CDR1 MNHEY, CDR2 SVGAGI.

The genes are TRBV7-9 and TRBJ2-2; D might be TRBD1 (5 bases). This CDR3 contains 16 residues. Per the germline V gene, CDR1 is SEHNR and CDR2 is FQNEAQ (reference sequence). The V and J ends lost 3 bases and 1 base respectively, with 12 bases between them. The DNA of the CDR3 is TGTGCCAGCAGCTTCCCCCCCAGGGTGAACACCGGGGAGCTGTTTTTT. Translating it yields CASSFPPRVNTGELFF.

The chain employs TRBV15 and TRBJ1-1, with 8 bases aligning to TRBD1. Germline V gives CDR1 LNHNV, CDR2 YYDKDF (reference sequence). V lost 0 bases, J lost 4 bases, and 10 bases stayed unmatched. The CDR3 is 17 residues long. The CDR3: CATSRDQGAKVSTEAFF. The CDR3 nucleotides read TGTGCCACCAGCAGAGACCAGGGGGCAAAGGTGAGCACTGAAGCTTTCTTT.

This clone appeared a single time. The chain joins TRBV5-1 to TRBJ2-1; the D gene is possibly TRBD2 (5 bases). The CDR3 loop spans 15 amino acids. CDR1 is SGHRS and CDR2 is YFSETQ in the germline V gene. V lost 4 bases and J 6 bases, leaving 17 bases between the germline ends. The chain's CDR3 is CASSLRAEGSNEQFF. CDR3 DNA sequence: TGCGCCAGCAGCCTCCGGGCCGAGGGTAGCAATGAGCAGTTCTTC.

The V gene is TRBV28, the J gene TRBJ1-6; tentatively, D is TRBD1 (6 bases). CDR3 length equals 16 residues. Germline CDR1 is MDHEN and CDR2 is SYDVKM. V lost 2 bases and J 7 bases, leaving 15 bases between the germline ends. For the CDR3, the DNA is TGTGCCAGCAGTTTAAGATGGGGGGCGTTCAATTCACCCCTCCACTTT. Amino acids: CASSLRWGAFNSPLHF.

The rearrangement links TRBV28 to TRBJ1-2; possibly TRBD1 for D (5 bases). V lost 5 bases and J lost 8, with 21 bases in between. Germline CDR1 reads MDHEN; CDR2 reads SYDVKM. This CDR3 comprises 15 residues. The CDR3 spells CASSLGGTRAGGYTF. The DNA for the CDR3 is TGTGCCAGCAGTCTTGGGGGGACTCGGGCGGGAGGCTACACCTTC.

This clone was observed once. The chain employs TRBV7-3 and TRBJ1-1, with TRBD1 matching 7 bases. This CDR3 has 14 residues. The trim removed 2 bases at V and 10 bases at J, leaving 10 bases unmatched. Germline-derived CDR1 and CDR2 are SGHTA and FQGTGA. CDR3 amino acids: CASSLDRVSGGAFF. The CDR3 region has the DNA TGTGCCAGCAGCTTAGACAGGGTTTCCGGAGGAGCTTTCTTT.

The chain couples TRBV5-1 to TRBJ2-6, with D tentatively TRBD1 (5 bases). This CDR3 contains 17 residues. The V end was cut by 1 base, the J end by 0 bases, with 11 bases between. The germline V gene has CDR1 SGHRS and CDR2 YFSETQ. CDR3 protein: CASSLPQAYSGANVLTF. The CDR3 nucleotides are TGCGCCAGCAGCTTGCCACAGGCCTACTCTGGGGCCAACGTCCTGACTTTC.

The genes are TRBV29-1 and TRBJ1-2; a possible D gene is TRBD1 (5 bases). Trimming left V 1 base short and J 3 bases short, with 15 bases between. CDR3 length equals 15 residues. Germline CDR1 and CDR2: SQVTM and ANQGSEA. The CDR3 here is CSVEGPGGSYYGYTF. The CDR3 DNA reads TGCAGCGTTGAAGGGCCCGGGGGATCCTACTATGGCTACACCTTC. The full variable domain, its missing parts supplied by reference TRBV29-1 and TRBJ1-2, is SAVISQKPSRDICQRGTSLTIQCQVDSQVTMMFWYRQQPGQSLTLIATANQGSEATYESGFVIDKFPISRPNLTFSTLTVSNMSPEDSSIYLCSVEGPGGSYYGYTFGSGTRLTVV.

V and J are TRBV20-1 and TRBJ1-2; a possible D gene is TRBD1 (5 bases). The CDR3 has 11 amino acids. CDR1 is DFQATT, CDR2 SNEGSKA, per germline (reference sequence). The CDR3 DNA follows: TGCTCGGGGATGGGGGTTTATGGCTACACCTTC. It specifies CSGMGVYGYTF.